Listed below are T cell receptor beta chains from one sample, sequenced in a study of T cell changes during pregnancy in multiple sclerosis. Sequencing was performed with immunoSEQ multiplex PCR; in TCRdb, only in-frame clones are kept and a portion is missing. The sample consists of around 32,000 clones, 91% of them appearing once. The source material was CD8+ T cells from peripheral blood mononuclear cells, sampled in the second trimester of pregnancy. The receptors stem from a female donor in good health, enrolled as a control in a pregnancy study. The CDR3 runs from the conserved cysteine through the conserved F or W. Each record gives: V gene, CDR3 protein.

v_gene: TRBV19
CDR3aa: CASSTDRGYEQYF

v_gene: TRBV2
CDR3aa: CASGELAGGGHEQFF

v_gene: TRBV4-3
CDR3aa: CASSQYRGTSQPQHF

v_gene: TRBV11-2
CDR3aa: CASSLGGEETQYF

v_gene: TRBV6-5
CDR3aa: CASSYNRVDEQFF

v_gene: TRBV11-2
CDR3aa: CASSPYTYNSPLHF

v_gene: TRBV7-9
CDR3aa: CASSSGTGGGSPLHF

v_gene: TRBV6-6
CDR3aa: CASRAGSGPQETQYF

v_gene: TRBV6-6
CDR3aa: CASSYSTIQETQYF

v_gene: TRBV6-5
CDR3aa: CASRKTGEGSPLHF

v_gene: TRBV9
CDR3aa: CASNTGQGGSPLHF

v_gene: TRBV4-3
CDR3aa: CASSQAEIRGNTEAFF

v_gene: TRBV6-5
CDR3aa: CASSYNDRGYSPLHF

v_gene: TRBV11-2
CDR3aa: CASSSERGARSAYEQYF

v_gene: TRBV6-5
CDR3aa: CASSHDSYGYTF

v_gene: TRBV5-6
CDR3aa: CASSLAGTSVGDTQYF

v_gene: TRBV4-1
CDR3aa: CASSQDEEYTDTQYF

v_gene: TRBV30
CDR3aa: CAWSVVGSSYNEQFF

v_gene: TRBV29-1
CDR3aa: CSVEGLRDRGLDEQFF

v_gene: TRBV28
CDR3aa: CASRATGSDTQYF

v_gene: TRBV7-2
CDR3aa: CASSLGTGNTGELFF

v_gene: TRBV11-3
CDR3aa: CASSRSQGFHEAFF

v_gene: TRBV6-5
CDR3aa: CASSYGRNTEAFF

v_gene: TRBV27
CDR3aa: CASSSGETQYF

v_gene: TRBV6-5
CDR3aa: CASSVGQFYGYTF